Described below is a single T cell receptor (beta chain) sequence and its context. This sample is part of a study of blood T cell repertoires in COVID-19. Profiled with immunoSEQ multiplex PCR; TCRdb holds only in-frame clones, not every one. The profile covers tens of thousands of clones, with about 88% appearing a single time and roughly 4% taken by the ten largest. Germline assignment: CDR1 MNHEY and CDR2 SVGEGT. V shed 4 bases and J shed 1 base, with 7 bases lying between them. The CDR3 sequence is 14 residues long. The chain joins TRBV6-2 or TRBV6-3 to TRBJ2-2; no firm D call. The sequence was obtained from a man in his 70s with acute or convalescent COVID-19. The sample taken for sequencing was peripheral blood. The CDR3 DNA reads TGTGCCAGCAGTTTACAGCAGAACACCGGGGAGCTGTTTTTT. The encoded protein is CASSLQQNTGELFF.